The 22 T cell receptor beta chains below come from one sample, sequenced in a study of T cell responses to AZD1222 COVID-19 vaccine. Libraries were prepared by immunoSEQ multiplex PCR; TCRdb keeps only in-frame clonotypes and omits some of them. The sample carries about 69,000 clones, 83% recorded once. This sample comprised peripheral blood, obtained 28 days after the second AZD1222 dose. These receptors came from an adult who received the AZD1222 COVID-19 vaccine.

This chain connects TRBV30 to TRBJ1-3, with no clear D. Germline values: CDR1 GTSNPN, CDR2 SVGIG (reference sequence). Trimming took off 0 bases at V and 0 bases at J, with 6 bases between the two ends. The CDR3 is 14 amino acids. In DNA form, the CDR3 reads TGTGCCTGGAGTGTCAACCTCTCTGGAAACACCATATATTTT. It yields the protein CAWSVNLSGNTIYF.

In its sample, this clone was seen once. This chain connects TRBV6-5 to TRBJ2-7; TRBD2 aligns across 12 bases. The CDR3 sequence is 14 residues long. Germline V lookup: CDR1 MNHEY, CDR2 SVGAGI. V shed 2 bases, J shed 4 bases, and the junction held 0 bases outside the gene matches. The CDR3 is CASSYGTSGYEQYF. The CDR3 DNA follows: TGTGCCAGCAGTTACGGGACTAGCGGGTACGAGCAGTACTTC.

This clone was counted a single time. The chain recombines TRBV7-8 with TRBJ1-5; 10 nucleotides line up with TRBD1. The CDR3 spans 13 residues. V shed 6 bases, J shed 6 bases, and the junction held 2 bases outside the gene matches. Per the germline V gene, CDR1 is SGHVS and CDR2 is FQNEAQ. The CDR3 protein is CASRGQGGQPQHF. The CDR3 DNA is TGTGCCAGCAGAGGACAGGGGGGTCAGCCCCAGCATTTT.

This clone was seen more than once but under ten times. The J gene is TRBJ1-3, the V gene TRBV12-3 or TRBV12-4; D gene ambiguous. V lost 5 bases to trimming and J lost 8 bases, with 10 bases between them. This CDR3 is built from 12 residues. The CDR3 DNA reads as TGTGCCAGCAGTCCCCTTGGGGACACCATATATTTT. This gives the protein CASSPLGDTIYF.

The chain carries TRBV4-1 and TRBJ1-1; D is possibly TRBD1 (5 bases). Trimming took 5 bases from V and 10 from J, leaving 11 bases between them. This CDR3 has 11 residues. Germline CDR1 and CDR2: MGHRA and YSYEKL. DNA for the CDR3: TGCGCCAGCAGCAGCCGAGGGGTAGCTTTCTTT. Residues: CASSSRGVAFF.

The table lists this clone with a count of one. V is TRBV30 and J is TRBJ2-1; 11 bases fit TRBD2. The CDR3 has 16 amino acids. J lost 8 bases, V lost 1 base, and 10 bases had no gene match. The germline gives CDR1 GTSNPN, CDR2 SVGIG (reference sequence). The CDR3 protein is CAWSALLAGGPDEQFF. The DNA of the CDR3 is TGTGCCTGGAGTGCTCTCTTAGCGGGAGGGCCTGATGAGCAGTTCTTC.

The J gene is TRBJ2-5, the V gene TRBV2; unclear D gene. The CDR3 loop spans 11 amino acids. Germline V lookup: CDR1 SNHLY, CDR2 FYNNEI. Trimming cost V 5 bases and J 11 bases, with 12 bases left between them. This CDR3 reads CASSSTHLQYF. Written as DNA, the CDR3 is TGTGCCAGCAGTTCCACCCATCTGCAGTACTTC.

This clone ranks as large. The gene calls are TRBV5-1 and TRBJ1-1, with D possibly TRBD1 on 5 matching bases. V was clipped by 4 bases and J by 8 bases, with 21 bases between them. The CDR3 is made up of 15 amino acids. Germline loops: CDR1 SGHRS, CDR2 YFSETQ. The CDR3 sequence is CASSGTRDGPDEAFF. The CDR3 DNA reads as TGCGCCAGCAGCGGGACTAGGGACGGGCCCGACGAAGCTTTCTTT.

The sample holds a few counts of this clone. This chain links TRBV7-9 with TRBJ2-7; perhaps TRBD2 as D (5 bases). Trimming left V 2 bases short and J 7 bases short, with 15 bases between. CDR3 length: 14 amino acids. CDR1 SEHNR and CDR2 FQNEAQ come from the germline V gene (reference sequence). The CDR3 protein is CASSLSGNSQEQYF. CDR3 DNA: TGTGCCAGCAGCTTATCGGGAAACAGCCAAGAGCAGTACTTC.

The J gene is TRBJ1-1, the V gene TRBV30, with a weak D call TRBD1 (5 bases). CDR1 GTSNPN and CDR2 SVGIG come from the germline V gene (reference sequence). The CDR3 has 12 amino acids. Trimming removed 3 bases from V and 8 bases from J, with 13 bases in between. Here the CDR3 reads CAWSPHGGEAFF. The DNA for the CDR3 is TGTGCCTGGAGCCCCCACGGGGGAGAAGCTTTCTTT.

This clone has more than one count but fewer than ten. The rearrangement uses TRBV11-3 and TRBJ2-2; TRBD1 might be the D (6 bases). V was pared by 5 bases and J by 0 bases, with 10 bases between. Looked up from germline, CDR1 is SGHNT and CDR2 is YENEEA. The CDR3 runs to 15 residues. The CDR3 DNA reads as TGTGCCAGCAGCGCACAGGGTACGAACACCGGGGAGCTGTTTTTT. Protein product: CASSAQGTNTGELFF.

The chain joins TRBV11-2 to TRBJ2-5; TRBD2 aligns across 7 bases. CDR1 and CDR2 from the germline V gene are SGHAT and FQNNGV. Germline trimming cut 4 bases from V and 2 bases from J; bases unmatched to any gene: 4. The CDR3 has 14 amino acids. The CDR3 is CASSSPGGQETQYF. CDR3 DNA: TGTGCCAGCAGCTCTCCGGGAGGTCAAGAGACCCAGTACTTC.

The rearrangement uses TRBV6-5 and TRBJ2-7; either TRBD1 or TRBD2 may supply D (7 bases each). CDR1 is MNHEY and CDR2 is SVGAGI in the germline V gene. Trimming removed 6 bases at V and 0 bases at J, with 15 bases between. This CDR3 region has 15 residues. The CDR3 DNA is TGTGCCAGCAGCCCCAGGGGGGGGATCTCCTACGAGCAGTACTTC. Amino acid sequence: CASSPRGGISYEQYF.

The chain joins TRBV7-9 to TRBJ2-3; D is unclear. Trimming removed 5 bases at V and 2 bases at J, with 8 bases between. The CDR3 totals 13 residues. Germline CDR1 SEHNR, CDR2 FQNEAQ (reference sequence). The CDR3: CASSKTPTDTQYF. The CDR3 coding sequence is TGTGCCAGCAGCAAGACCCCCACAGATACGCAGTATTTT.

CDR3 bases: TGCAGCGTGTTATTCAGGCCCAACCCCCCTCGAGGCTACACCTTC. Amino acid sequence: CSVLFRPNPPRGYTF. This rearrangement joins TRBV29-1 to TRBJ1-2; no clear D gene. CDR1 is SQVTM, CDR2 ANQGSEA, per germline. Trimming shortened V by 6 bases and J by 8 bases, and 25 bases separated the two germline ends. This CDR3 has 15 residues. Full variable domain (missing parts from reference TRBV29-1 and TRBJ1-2): SAVISQKPSRDICQRGTSLTIQCQVDSQVTMMFWYRQQPGQSLTLIATANQGSEATYESGFVIDKFPISRPNLTFSTLTVSNMSPEDSSIYLCSVLFRPNPPRGYTFGSGTRLTVV.

The V gene is TRBV3-1 (or the pseudogene TRBV3-2), the J gene TRBJ2-7; D not certain. The CDR3 is 13 residues long. V lost 0 bases and J 9 bases, leaving 12 bases between the germline ends. Germline V gene sequence: CDR1 LGHDT, CDR2 YNNKEL (reference sequence). CDR3 region: CASSQDRARSQYF. DNA of the CDR3: TGTGCCAGCAGCCAAGATCGGGCCCGGTCGCAGTACTTC.

This sequence joins TRBV6-5 and TRBJ2-7; maybe TRBD1 (7 bases). Germline lookup yields CDR1 MNHEY and CDR2 SVGAGI. Trimming took off 7 bases at V and 3 bases at J, with 19 bases between the two ends. The CDR3 loop spans 15 amino acids. The CDR3 sequence: CASTRRWQGGYEQYF. CDR3 coding DNA: TGTGCCAGCACTCGCAGGTGGCAGGGGGGCTACGAGCAGTACTTC.

This chain uses TRBV25-1 with TRBJ2-1, with 7 bases identical to TRBD2. J was trimmed by 9 bases and V by 5 bases; bases with no gene match: 10. Per the germline V gene, CDR1 is MGHDK and CDR2 is SYGVNS. The CDR3 is 14 amino acids. The CDR3 DNA is TGTGCCAGCAGTACTTTCGGGGGGTATACTGAGCAGTTCTTC. Protein sequence: CASSTFGGYTEQFF.

The chain recombines TRBV6-5 with TRBJ2-2; D assignment may be TRBD1 or TRBD2 (7 bases each). Per germline, CDR1 MNHEY and CDR2 SVGAGI. Deletions cut 8 bases from V and 6 bases from J, with 13 bases between. The CDR3 runs to 13 residues. The CDR3 loop is CASSAGGAGELFF. CDR3 sequence (DNA): TGTGCCAGCTCCGCAGGGGGGGCCGGGGAGCTGTTTTTT.

The V call is TRBV5-1, the J call TRBJ1-6, with D unclear. The CDR3 is 12 amino acids. Trimming removed 2 bases from V and 5 bases from J, with 2 bases in between. Germline V CDR1 and CDR2: SGHRS, YFSETQ. The CDR3 DNA reads as TGCGCCAGCAGCTTAGATAATTCACCCCTCCACTTT. This encodes CASSLDNSPLHF.

The chain joins TRBV24-1 to TRBJ2-1, with 11 bases lining up with TRBD2. V shed 3 bases, J shed 7 bases, and the junction held 7 bases outside the gene matches. The CDR3 extends over 16 amino acids. Germline lookup yields CDR1 KGHDR and CDR2 SFDVKD. In DNA, the CDR3 is TGTGCCACCAGTGATGCGACTAGCGGGGCGGGAAATGAGCAGTTCTTC. Translation: CATSDATSGAGNEQFF.

V usage is TRBV3-1 (or the pseudogene TRBV3-2) and J usage is TRBJ2-5, with D possibly TRBD2 on 6 matching bases. Trimming cost V 2 bases and J 2 bases, with 12 bases left between them. This CDR3 spans 15 amino acids. Germline assignment: CDR1 LGHDT and CDR2 YNNKEL (reference sequence). The CDR3 DNA follows: TGTGCCAGCAGCCAACTCCCGGGGAGGCAAGAGACCCAGTACTTC. Its translation: CASSQLPGRQETQYF.